The 27 T cell receptor beta chains reported below all come from one sample, sequenced in a study of cytomegalovirus exposure and HLA in healthy donors. Primers included in the PCR were 60 Vbeta and 13 Jbeta primers. Profiling relied on immunoSEQ multiplex PCR, and the TCRdb table lists in-frame clones only, not all of them. The table lists 150,000 to 200,000 clones, around 85% of them singletons. Sequenced: PBMCs. These receptors originate from a young man in good health and CMV-seronegative.

CDR3 region: CASSLSRVRSNQPQHF. The CDR3 region has the DNA TGTGCCAGCAGCTTATCGCGGGTGCGGAGCAATCAGCCCCAGCATTTT. The rearrangement joins TRBV7-2 to TRBJ1-5; no definite D call. Germline CDR1 is SGHTA and CDR2 is FQGNSA. The CDR3 is 16 residues long. V lost 2 bases and J 1 base, leaving 12 bases between the germline ends. The entire variable domain, with the rest obtained from reference TRBV7-2 and TRBJ1-5, is as follows: GAGVSQSPSNKVTEKGKDVELRCDPISGHTALYWYRQSLGQGLEFLIYFQGNSAPDKSGLPSDRFSAERTGGSVSTLTIQRTQQEDSAVYLCASSLSRVRSNQPQHFGDGTRLSIL.

This clone was recorded only once. This chain links TRBV10-3 with TRBJ2-3; 7 bases are shared with TRBD1. The CDR3 length is 15 residues. Germline V gene sequence: CDR1 ENHRY, CDR2 SYGVKD. V was pared by 6 bases and J by 1 base, with 7 bases of the junction left unmatched. The CDR3 nucleotides are TGTGCCATCAGCCCCGGACAGGCTCGCACAGATACGCAGTATTTT. Amino acids: CAISPGQARTDTQYF.

Only one count was recorded for this clone. This rearrangement joins TRBV4-1 to TRBJ2-7, with 13 bases matching TRBD2. With V trimmed by 3 bases and J by 3 bases, 2 bases remained unmatched. The CDR3 runs to 15 residues. Germline CDR1 and CDR2: MGHRA and YSYEKL. The CDR3 coding sequence is TGCGCCAGCAGCCAGAGGACTAGCGGGAGCTACGAGCAGTACTTC. It codes for CASSQRTSGSYEQYF.

This clone has just a few counts. The sample carries other DNA sequences with the same CDR3. The CDR3, as DNA: TGCGCCAGCAGCTTGGACGCAGGGGAGACCCAGTACTTC. It codes for CASSLDAGETQYF. This sequence joins TRBV5-1 and TRBJ2-5; the D gene is possibly TRBD1 (5 bases). CDR3 length: 13 residues. Trimming took off 0 bases at V and 5 bases at J, with 8 bases between the two ends. Germline V CDR1 and CDR2: SGHRS, YFSETQ.

For the CDR3, the DNA is TGTGCCAGCAGTTACTGGGCAGAGACCTACAATGAGCAGTTCTTC. The encoded protein is CASSYWAETYNEQFF. The chain couples TRBV6-5 to TRBJ2-1; no definite D call. V was clipped by 1 base and J by 2 bases, with 9 bases between them. This CDR3 has 15 amino acids. Per germline, CDR1 MNHEY and CDR2 SVGAGI.

This clone has just a few counts. The rearrangement joins TRBV7-6 to TRBJ1-6; 8 bases are shared with TRBD1. After removal of 2 bases from V and 0 bases from J, the junction contained 12 bases not matched to a gene. CDR1 and CDR2 from the germline V gene are SGHVS and FNYEAQ. This CDR3 spans 20 amino acids. CDR3 sequence (DNA): TGTGCCAGCAGCTTACCGGCGGGTAGACAGGGGAGCTCCTATAATTCACCCCTCCACTTT. It yields the protein CASSLPAGRQGSSYNSPLHF.

V usage is TRBV7-2 and J usage is TRBJ2-3; 9 bases map to TRBD2. The J segment lost 2 bases and the V segment lost 5 bases, leaving 8 bases of the junction unmatched. The CDR3 totals 16 residues. Germline V CDR1 and CDR2: SGHTA, FQGNSA. CDR3 amino acids: CASSLRGRGPTDTQYF. The CDR3 bases are TGTGCCAGCAGCCTCCGCGGGAGGGGACCCACAGATACGCAGTATTTT.

This chain uses TRBV10-3 with TRBJ1-1; D might be TRBD1 (5 bases). CDR3 size: 15 residues. Trimming removed 4 bases from V and 1 base from J, with 13 bases in between. Germline loops: CDR1 ENHRY, CDR2 SYGVKD. CDR3 sequence reads: CAISVSGPGNTEAFF. In DNA form, the CDR3 reads TGTGCCATCAGTGTCTCAGGGCCTGGGAACACTGAAGCTTTCTTT.

The rearrangement joins TRBV9 to TRBJ2-2; D might be TRBD2 (6 bases). Per the germline V gene, CDR1 is SGDLS and CDR2 is YYNGEE. Trimming removed 3 bases from V and 5 bases from J, with 14 bases in between. The CDR3 totals 15 residues. CDR3 sequence reads: CASSAWTIQTGELFF. CDR3 nucleotide sequence: TGTGCCAGCAGCGCCTGGACTATACAAACCGGGGAGCTGTTTTTT.

J is TRBJ1-2 and V is TRBV25-1; D gene uncertain. The germline gives CDR1 MGHDK, CDR2 SYGVNS. There are 15 residues in the CDR3. Trimming removed 5 bases at V and 2 bases at J, with 15 bases between. The CDR3 reads CASSPWRSFNYGYTF. CDR3 DNA sequence: TGTGCCAGCAGTCCATGGCGGAGTTTCAACTATGGCTACACCTTC.

This chain joins TRBV7-8 and TRBJ1-1; D might be TRBD1 (6 bases). The CDR3 sequence is 15 residues long. Germline-derived CDR1 and CDR2 are SGHVS and FQNEAQ. Trimming removed 5 bases from V and 3 bases from J, with 16 bases in between. This CDR3 reads CASSPSGARDTEAFF. CDR3 nucleotides: TGTGCCAGCAGCCCCTCAGGGGCAAGGGACACTGAAGCTTTCTTT.

The chain couples TRBV7-2 to TRBJ2-3, with D possibly being TRBD1 (5 bases). The V end lost 2 bases, the J end lost 0 bases, and 9 bases lay between the germline ends. The CDR3 extends over 15 amino acids. Germline V gene sequence: CDR1 SGHTA, CDR2 FQGNSA. CDR3 amino acids: CASSLRGSSTDTQYF. The CDR3 bases are TGTGCCAGCAGCTTAAGGGGTTCTAGCACAGATACGCAGTATTTT. The full variable domain, completed using reference TRBV7-2 and TRBJ2-3, is GAGVSQSPSNKVTEKGKDVELRCDPISGHTALYWYRQSLGQGLEFLIYFQGNSAPDKSGLPSDRFSAERTGGSVSTLTIQRTQQEDSAVYLCASSLRGSSTDTQYFGPGTRLTVL.

This chain joins TRBV13 and TRBJ2-2; D might be TRBD1 (5 bases). V was shortened by 0 bases and J by 6 bases, with 11 bases between the two germline ends. The CDR3 runs to 15 residues. Germline V CDR1 and CDR2: PRHDT, FYEKMQ (reference sequence). The CDR3 is CASSLGIRVAGELFF. In DNA, the CDR3 is TGTGCCAGCAGCTTAGGTATCAGGGTGGCCGGGGAGCTGTTTTTT.

The chain uses TRBV5-5 and TRBJ1-1, with 7 nucleotides matching TRBD1. The trim removed 8 bases at V and 1 base at J, leaving 8 bases unmatched. The CDR3 is 14 amino acids. Germline CDR1 is SGHKS and CDR2 is YYEKEE (reference sequence). Here the CDR3 DNA reads TGTGCCAGTAAGTGGACAGGATGGAACACTGAAGCTTTCTTT. Translated: CASKWTGWNTEAFF.

V usage is TRBV19 and J usage is TRBJ1-5; D is unresolved. CDR3 length: 13 residues. Germline-derived CDR1 and CDR2 are LNHDA and SQIVND (reference sequence). Trimming took off 7 bases at V and 9 bases at J, with 16 bases between the two ends. The CDR3 DNA reads as TGTGCCAGTACCACGGGAATAGTTCGGCCCCAGCATTTT. Translated: CASTTGIVRPQHF.

The chain carries TRBV7-9 and TRBJ2-5, with TRBD2 matching 16 bases. The CDR3 loop spans 15 amino acids. The V and J ends lost 5 bases and 5 bases, in that order; junction bases with no gene match: 2. The germline CDR1 and CDR2 sequences are SEHNR and FQNEAQ (reference sequence). This CDR3 is CASSMGLAGGETQYF. The CDR3 DNA reads as TGTGCCAGCAGCATGGGACTAGCGGGAGGGGAGACCCAGTACTTC.

This chain joins TRBV20-1 and TRBJ2-7; no firm D call. This CDR3 has 11 amino acids. Trimming stripped 6 bases from V and 7 bases from J, with 13 bases between. Per the germline V gene, CDR1 is DFQATT and CDR2 is SNEGSKA (reference sequence). CDR3 residues: CSAPTWREQYF. CDR3 nucleotide sequence: TGCAGTGCGCCCACCTGGCGGGAGCAGTACTTC.

The chain carries TRBV4-3 and TRBJ1-6, with 7 nucleotides matching TRBD1. CDR3 length equals 16 residues. The V and J ends lost 0 bases and 7 bases, in that order; junction bases with no gene match: 6. Germline V gene sequence: CDR1 LGHNA, CDR2 YSLEER. CDR3 amino acids: CASSQDPPGGNSPLHF. The DNA for the CDR3 is TGCGCCAGCAGCCAAGATCCCCCAGGGGGAAATTCACCCCTCCACTTT.

This rearrangement joins TRBV6-1 to TRBJ2-5, with 8 bases fitting TRBD1. This CDR3 has 15 residues. Germline assignment: CDR1 MNHNS and CDR2 SASEGT. The trim removed 2 bases at V and 5 bases at J, leaving 7 bases unmatched. The chain's CDR3 is CASSEIQGAWETQYF. In nucleotides, the CDR3 is TGTGCCAGCAGTGAAATTCAGGGGGCGTGGGAGACCCAGTACTTC.

This clone was recorded once. The chain uses TRBV27 and TRBJ2-7, with 8 bases fitting TRBD1. The V gene's germline CDR1 is MNHEY and CDR2 SMNVEV (reference sequence). The CDR3 is 12 amino acids. V was pared by 9 bases and J by 3 bases, with 4 bases of the junction left unmatched. CDR3 nucleotide sequence: TGTGCCAGTTGGACAGGGAGCTACGAGCAGTACTTC. This encodes CASWTGSYEQYF.

The chain has TRBV9 and TRBJ2-3, with TRBD1 matching over 9 bases. The CDR3 length is 17 residues. The V segment lost 0 bases and the J segment 3 bases; nucleotides outside the gene matches: 8. The germline gives CDR1 SGDLS, CDR2 YYNGEE. The CDR3 region has the DNA TGTGCCAGCAGCGTAGCTCCGGGACAGGGTAAAACAGATACGCAGTATTTT. Its protein is CASSVAPGQGKTDTQYF. Based on the CDR3 plus reference TRBV9 and TRBJ2-3, the full variable domain is DSGVTQTPKHLITATGQRVTLRCSPRSGDLSVYWYQQSLDQGLQFLIQYYNGEERAKGNILERFSAQQFPDLHSELNLSSLELGDSALYFCASSVAPGQGKTDTQYFGPGTRLTVL.

The rearrangement uses TRBV4-2 and TRBJ1-2; D is ambiguous. V was trimmed by 0 bases and J by 5 bases, leaving 16 bases between them. This CDR3 is built from 16 residues. From germline, CDR1 is LGHNA and CDR2 YNFKEQ. CDR3 amino acids: CASSQELRAARYGYTF. CDR3 coding DNA: TGTGCCAGCAGCCAAGAACTGAGGGCAGCGAGGTATGGCTACACCTTC.

The rearrangement uses TRBV30 and TRBJ2-3; 10 bases fit TRBD2. After removal of 2 bases from V and 2 bases from J, the junction contained 4 bases not matched to a gene. In germline, CDR1 is GTSNPN, CDR2 SVGIG (reference sequence). This CDR3 region has 15 residues. CDR3 sequence (DNA): TGTGCCTGGAGTCGGACTAGCGGAACCACAGATACGCAGTATTTT. It yields the protein CAWSRTSGTTDTQYF.

The gene calls are TRBV7-2 and TRBJ2-7, with 8 positions matching TRBD1. Trimming at V came to 4 bases and at J to 2 bases, leaving 10 bases not matched to a gene. From germline, CDR1 is SGHTA and CDR2 FQGNSA. The length of the CDR3 is 16 residues. The CDR3 sequence is CASSSLPGGSPYEQYF. The CDR3 DNA is TGTGCCAGCAGCTCACTCCCAGGGGGCTCCCCCTACGAGCAGTACTTC.

This clone was observed a handful of times. Other DNA sequences of this sample code for an identical CDR3. CDR3 sequence (DNA): TGCGCCAGCAGCCAAGATCCTAGCTCCTACGAGCAGTACTTC. This gives the protein CASSQDPSSYEQYF. This chain links TRBV4-3 with TRBJ2-7; D remains ambiguous. The CDR3 runs 14 residues. Germline CDR1 reads LGHNA; CDR2 reads YSLEER. V was trimmed by 0 bases and J by 0 bases, leaving 6 bases between them.

This clone was recorded a few times. The chain employs TRBV14 and TRBJ1-1; D not resolved. The CDR3 consists of 14 residues. Per germline, CDR1 SGHDN and CDR2 FVKESK. V was pared by 4 bases and J by 1 base, with 10 bases between. CDR3 residues: CASSPRAGNTEAFF. CDR3 coding DNA: TGTGCCAGCAGCCCCCGGGCGGGGAACACTGAAGCTTTCTTT.

J is TRBJ2-5 and V is TRBV5-1, with 7 bases identical to TRBD1. With 4 bases clipped from V and 3 bases from J, the junction kept 9 bases outside the gene matches. CDR1 is SGHRS and CDR2 is YFSETQ in the germline V gene. There are 15 residues in the CDR3. In nucleotides, the CDR3 is TGCGCCAGCAGCGCCGGGACAGCCTTGGAAGAGACCCAGTACTTC. Translated, it gives CASSAGTALEETQYF.